This T cell receptor (beta chain) came from a study of blood T cell repertoires in COVID-19. On the study more broadly: Spain, Italy and the United States supplied samples that represented acute and convalescent COVID-19. Sources were T cells, B-cell-depleted T cells, or PBMCs; the material itself was cDNA or gDNA.

Original data processing: Amplified reference gene primers provided the basis for estimating nucleated cell counts. Here immunoSEQ multiplex PCR was the method, and the copy in TCRdb shows in-frame clones only, minus some. V, J and clone size reflect that table, while D and trimming were determined from the DNA. The sample lists 150,000 to 200,000 clones; 87% were seen once. The sequenced sample was peripheral blood. The clonotype originates from a woman aged 50 to 60 with acute or convalescent COVID-19.

As DNA, the CDR3 is TGTGCCAGCAGTGATCGCAGGGGGCGGCAAGAGACCCAGTACTTC. Translating it yields CASSDRRGRQETQYF. This chain joins TRBV2 and TRBJ2-5; 8 bases map to TRBD1. This CDR3 spans 15 amino acids. V lost 3 bases and J lost 2; bases outside the gene matches: 5. The germline V gene encodes CDR1 SNHLY and CDR2 FYNNEI.